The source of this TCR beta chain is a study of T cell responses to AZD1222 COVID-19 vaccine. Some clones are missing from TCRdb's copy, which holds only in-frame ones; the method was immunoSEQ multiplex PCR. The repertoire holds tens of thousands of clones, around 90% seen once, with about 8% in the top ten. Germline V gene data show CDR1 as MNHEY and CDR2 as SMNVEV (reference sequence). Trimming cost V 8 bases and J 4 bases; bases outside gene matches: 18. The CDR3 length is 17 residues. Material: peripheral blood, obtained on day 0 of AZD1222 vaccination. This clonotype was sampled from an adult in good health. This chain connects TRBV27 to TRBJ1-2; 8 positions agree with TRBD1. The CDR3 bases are TGTGCCAGCCGGTACTCGGACAGGGCGGGTTGGGGCTATGGCTACACCTTC. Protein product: CASRYSDRAGWGYGYTF.